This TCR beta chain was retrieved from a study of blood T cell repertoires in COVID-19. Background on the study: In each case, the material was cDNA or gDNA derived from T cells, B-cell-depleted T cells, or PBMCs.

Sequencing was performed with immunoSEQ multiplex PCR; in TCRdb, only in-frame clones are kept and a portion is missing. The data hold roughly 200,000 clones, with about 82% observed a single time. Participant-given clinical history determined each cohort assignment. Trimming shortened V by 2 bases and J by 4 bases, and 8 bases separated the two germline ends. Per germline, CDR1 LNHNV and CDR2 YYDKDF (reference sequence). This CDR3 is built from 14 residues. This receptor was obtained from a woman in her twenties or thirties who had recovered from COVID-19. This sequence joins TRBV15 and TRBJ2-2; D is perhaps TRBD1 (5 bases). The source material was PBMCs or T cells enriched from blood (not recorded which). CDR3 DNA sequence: TGTGCCACCAGCAGACAGGGTTCCACCGGGGAGCTGTTTTTT. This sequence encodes CATSRQGSTGELFF.